One and the same sample provided the 18 T cell receptor beta chains below, sequenced in a study of cytomegalovirus exposure and HLA in healthy donors. Use of 60 Vbeta and 13 Jbeta primers characterized the PCR. The data were produced by immunoSEQ multiplex PCR, yet TCRdb's version contains in-frame clones alone and is incomplete. The data contain fewer than 100,000 clones, around 80% of them singletons. The sample consisted of PBMCs. All receptors come from a woman aged 55-69 years in good health and CMV-seronegative.

The CDR3 here is CASSQGALRNTGELFF. CDR3 nucleotide sequence: TGCGCCAGCAGCCAGGGGGCGCTGAGGAATACCGGGGAGCTGTTTTTT. The rearrangement joins TRBV5-1 to TRBJ2-2; 8 bases align to TRBD1. Germline assignment: CDR1 SGHRS and CDR2 YFSETQ. After removal of 4 bases from V and 5 bases from J, the junction contained 10 bases not matched to a gene. This CDR3 is built from 16 residues.

The chain uses TRBV19 and TRBJ1-1; no clear D. This CDR3 is 14 amino acids long. V was shortened by 6 bases and J by 1 base, with 12 bases between the two germline ends. Germline V gene data show CDR1 as LNHDA and CDR2 as SQIVND (reference sequence). CDR3 sequence reads: CASREEVGNTEAFF. The CDR3 DNA is TGTGCCAGTAGGGAAGAGGTAGGGAACACTGAAGCTTTCTTT.

V usage is TRBV19 and J usage is TRBJ1-4; TRBD1 matches 7 bases. Germline CDR1 LNHDA, CDR2 SQIVND (reference sequence). V lost 5 bases, J lost 7 bases, and 19 bases stayed unmatched. The CDR3 consists of 18 residues. The CDR3 DNA reads TGTGCCAGTAGTCTGCCCCAACCGGGACAGAAGGCGAGTGAAAAACTGTTTTTT. It yields the protein CASSLPQPGQKASEKLFF.

The J gene is TRBJ2-5, the V gene TRBV5-1; 12 nucleotides match TRBD2. Germline CDR1 reads SGHRS; CDR2 reads YFSETQ. Trimming at V came to 4 bases and at J to 7 bases, leaving 8 bases not matched to a gene. The CDR3 is 15 residues long. The CDR3 loop is CASSTSGGTIGTQYF. CDR3 DNA: TGCGCCAGCAGCACTAGCGGGGGGACCATTGGGACCCAGTACTTC. The full variable domain, its missing parts supplied by reference TRBV5-1 and TRBJ2-5, is KAGVTQTPRYLIKTRGQQVTLSCSPISGHRSVSWYQQTPGQGLQFLFEYFSETQRNKGNFPGRFSGRQFSNSRSEMNVSTLELGDSALYLCASSTSGGTIGTQYFGPGTRLLVL.

The J gene is TRBJ2-1, the V gene TRBV28; TRBD2 might be the D (6 bases). CDR3 length equals 14 residues. Germline V gene lookup returns CDR1 MDHEN and CDR2 SYDVKM. V was clipped by 10 bases and J by 0 bases, with 13 bases between them. The CDR3 DNA follows: TGTGCCACCTCACTCGGGAGCTCCTACAATGAGCAGTTCTTC. Its translation: CATSLGSSYNEQFF.

This chain joins TRBV7-9 and TRBJ2-7, with TRBD1 matching over 7 bases. This CDR3 comprises 16 residues. The V and J ends lost 2 bases and 3 bases, in that order; junction bases with no gene match: 10. The germline gives CDR1 SEHNR, CDR2 FQNEAQ (reference sequence). CDR3 loop: CASSLLPNRGDYEQYF. CDR3 DNA sequence: TGTGCCAGCAGCTTACTTCCAAACAGGGGTGACTACGAGCAGTACTTC.

This clone appeared a single time. This chain uses TRBV7-9 with TRBJ1-5, with a possible D match to TRBD1 (6 bases). The germline CDR1 and CDR2 sequences are SEHNR and FQNEAQ (reference sequence). Trimming took 6 bases from V and 7 from J, leaving 16 bases between them. The CDR3 contains 14 residues. This CDR3 reads CASSPPGASQPQHF. The CDR3 region has the DNA TGTGCCAGCAGTCCGCCAGGGGCGTCGCAGCCCCAGCATTTT.

This chain joins TRBV28 and TRBJ2-3; the D is unclear. The CDR3 has 14 residues. The V end was cut by 2 bases, the J end by 0 bases, with 6 bases between. CDR1 is MDHEN, CDR2 SYDVKM, per germline. The CDR3 region is CASSLISSTDTQYF. DNA of the CDR3: TGTGCCAGCAGTTTAATCTCTAGCACAGATACGCAGTATTTT.

This clone has only one observation. V is TRBV4-3 and J is TRBJ1-1, with D possibly being TRBD1 (6 bases). CDR3 length equals 17 residues. With 0 bases removed from V and 5 bases from J, the gap between germline ends came to 19 bases. Germline loops: CDR1 LGHNA, CDR2 YSLEER. In nucleotides, the CDR3 is TGCGCCAGCAGCCAAGATCTAGGCCAGGGGACGAAAACTGAAGCTTTCTTT. Amino acid sequence: CASSQDLGQGTKTEAFF.

This CDR3 is CASSPRLAGTYNEQFF. CDR3 nucleotides: TGTGCCAGCAGCCCCCGACTAGCGGGGACCTACAATGAGCAGTTCTTC. V is TRBV5-4 and J is TRBJ2-1; 11 positions agree with TRBD2. The CDR3 totals 16 residues. The trim removed 4 bases at V and 2 bases at J, leaving 5 bases unmatched. The germline V gene encodes CDR1 SGHNT and CDR2 YYREEE (reference sequence).

J is TRBJ1-1 and V is TRBV6-1; D gene unclear. The V end was cut by 1 base, the J end by 1 base, with 10 bases between. Germline CDR1 and CDR2: MNHNS and SASEGT. The CDR3 runs 15 residues. CDR3 region: CASSEGVWANTEAFF. DNA for the CDR3: TGTGCCAGCAGTGAAGGGGTTTGGGCGAACACTGAAGCTTTCTTT.

The V gene is TRBV27, the J gene TRBJ2-2, with unresolved D. The CDR3 contains 15 residues. Germline CDR1 MNHEY, CDR2 SMNVEV (reference sequence). V shed 3 bases and J shed 1 base, with 9 bases lying between them. CDR3: CASSFWPMNTGELFF. The CDR3 region has the DNA TGTGCCAGCAGTTTTTGGCCGATGAACACCGGGGAGCTGTTTTTT.

Remarks on this clone: The sample has other DNA sequences that encode this CDR3 too. The DNA of the CDR3 is TGTGCCAGCAGTTCGGGGGGTAGCAATCAGCCCCAGCATTTT. It translates to CASSSGGSNQPQHF. The chain combines TRBV28 with TRBJ1-5, with a weak D call TRBD1 (5 bases). Trimming took 4 bases from V and 0 from J, leaving 7 bases between them. Germline V gives CDR1 MDHEN, CDR2 SYDVKM. The CDR3 has 14 amino acids.

This rearrangement joins TRBV6-5 to TRBJ1-4; no definite D call. Per germline, CDR1 MNHEY and CDR2 SVGAGI. V gave up 4 bases and J gave up 8 bases, with 8 bases separating them. The CDR3 has 12 amino acids. The CDR3 nucleotides read TGTGCCAGCAGTTCTGGACTCGAAAAACTGTTTTTT. It codes for CASSSGLEKLFF.

The V and J genes are TRBV9 and TRBJ1-1; 7 bases line up with TRBD1. V lost 5 bases to trimming and J lost 8 bases; unmatched junction nucleotides: 9. This CDR3 is 13 amino acids long. Germline V gene lookup returns CDR1 SGDLS and CDR2 YYNGEE. CDR3 region: CASSFTRDSEAFF. The CDR3 region has the DNA TGTGCCAGCAGTTTCACCCGGGACAGCGAAGCTTTCTTT.

The rearrangement uses TRBV7-9 and TRBJ2-7; D not certain. The CDR3 has 12 residues. CDR1 and CDR2 from the germline V gene are SEHNR and FQNEAQ (reference sequence). Trimming shortened V by 4 bases and J by 0 bases, and 4 bases separated the two germline ends. The CDR3 spells CASSSPSYEQYF. CDR3 in DNA: TGTGCCAGCAGCTCTCCCTCCTACGAGCAGTACTTC. Complete variable domain (other parts from reference TRBV7-9 and TRBJ2-7): DTGVSQNPRHKITKRGQNVTFRCDPISEHNRLYWYRQTLGQGPEFLTYFQNEAQLEKSRLLSDRFSAERPKGSFSTLEIQRTEQGDSAMYLCASSSPSYEQYFGPGTRLTVT.

This chain connects TRBV7-7 to TRBJ2-5; weak D call: TRBD1 (5 bases). V dropped 1 base and J dropped 5 bases, with 11 bases sitting between them. The CDR3 contains 14 residues. The germline gives CDR1 SSHAT, CDR2 FNYEAQ (reference sequence). CDR3 sequence reads: CASSLGVAGETQYF. The CDR3 nucleotides read TGTGCCAGCAGCTTAGGCGTAGCAGGGGAGACCCAGTACTTC.

This rearrangement joins TRBV9 to TRBJ2-7, with 8 nucleotides matching TRBD1. The germline V gene encodes CDR1 SGDLS and CDR2 YYNGEE. The CDR3 length is 18 residues. Trimming took 4 bases from V and 4 from J; bases not matched to a gene: 19. CDR3 sequence (DNA): TGTGCCAGCAGCCCTCACCATACGGCCGGGACAGGAACGTACGAGCAGTACTTC. This gives the protein CASSPHHTAGTGTYEQYF.